This T cell receptor (beta chain) was sequenced during a study of T cell repertoires in cytomegalovirus infection. Across the whole study: Both CMV infection and a matching HLA type were indicated by public TCR beta signatures.

The CDR3 totals 14 residues. CDR1 SEHNR and CDR2 FQNEAQ come from the germline V gene (reference sequence). V was trimmed by 1 base and J by 5 bases, leaving 6 bases between them. TCRdb redid the calling of the reads with MiXCR, one entry per CDR3 protein. The sample carries 300,000 to 400,000 distinct CDR3 sequences, 25% to 35% recorded once. Points on this clonotype: Its antigen is still unknown.

The receptor comes from a human donor in good health (CMV status not recorded). Some clones in this sample may be carry-over from other donors' samples. V and J are TRBV7-9 and TRBJ1-6; maybe TRBD1 (5 bases). Sequenced here: cultured PBMCs, sampled from culture after CMV antigen stimulation. Here the CDR3 reads CASSLGGDNSPLHF. CDR3 nucleotide sequence: TGTGCCAGCAGCTTAGGGGGCGATAATTCACCCCTCCACTTT.